Listed here are 19 T cell receptor beta chains from one sample, sequenced in a study of shared clonotypes between healthy human individuals. Method: immunoSEQ multiplex PCR; TCRdb's copy keeps in-frame clones and lacks some. The sample shows 2 million to 2.5 million clones, 93% of them seen only once. The sample consisted of naive CD4+ T cells from PBMCs. Documented subset: CD45RA+ positively selected. The source is a man between 18 and 35 years old in good health. Some clones in this sample may be carry-over from other donors' samples.

This chain joins TRBV9 and TRBJ2-7, with 9 positions matching TRBD1. With 4 bases clipped from V and 0 bases from J, the junction kept 14 bases outside the gene matches. This CDR3 spans 18 amino acids. In germline, CDR1 is SGDLS, CDR2 YYNGEE. The CDR3 DNA reads TGTGCCAGCAGCCGACAGGGGGGGTTCGGGACAATCTCCTACGAGCAGTACTTC. It is translated as CASSRQGGFGTISYEQYF. Full variable domain (remainder filled in from reference TRBV9 and TRBJ2-7): DSGVTQTPKHLITATGQRVTLRCSPRSGDLSVYWYQQSLDQGLQFLIQYYNGEERAKGNILERFSAQQFPDLHSELNLSSLELGDSALYFCASSRQGGFGTISYEQYFGPGTRLTVT.

This clone was observed a single time. The chain employs TRBV7-2 and TRBJ2-7; 13 nucleotides line up with TRBD2. The germline V gene encodes CDR1 SGHTA and CDR2 FQGNSA. V trimming: 5 bases; J trimming: 6 bases; junction bases outside the gene matches: 7. There are 15 residues in the CDR3. The CDR3 DNA sequence: TGTGCCAGCAGCGTAGGGACTAGCGGGACGGGCGAGCAGTACTTC. Residues: CASSVGTSGTGEQYF.

The chain carries TRBV5-5 and TRBJ2-3; no firm D call. Trimming left V 0 bases short and J 4 bases short, with 9 bases between. The germline gives CDR1 SGHKS, CDR2 YYEKEE (reference sequence). The CDR3 is 14 amino acids. The CDR3 region is CASSLAASADTQYF. In nucleotides, the CDR3 is TGTGCCAGCAGCTTGGCCGCTAGTGCAGATACGCAGTATTTT.

The rearrangement uses TRBV30 and TRBJ1-3; D is undetermined. This CDR3 is 13 amino acids long. Trimming cost V 2 bases and J 4 bases, with 9 bases left between them. Germline CDR1 and CDR2: GTSNPN and SVGIG (reference sequence). The CDR3: CAWSLGFGNTIYF. In DNA, the CDR3 is TGTGCCTGGAGTCTCGGGTTCGGAAACACCATATATTTT.

The rearrangement links TRBV11-2 to TRBJ1-1; possibly TRBD1 for D (5 bases). The V end lost 4 bases, the J end lost 3 bases, and 27 bases lay between the germline ends. Per germline, CDR1 SGHAT and CDR2 FQNNGV. This CDR3 comprises 19 residues. CDR3 in amino acids: CASSSLGLRDVEGHTEAFF. The CDR3 nucleotides are TGTGCCAGCAGCTCCCTGGGCCTCCGGGACGTCGAAGGACACACTGAAGCTTTCTTT.

Of note for this clone: A junction end diverges from the germline sequence, so it may reflect a read error. The V call is TRBV19, the J call TRBJ1-1; 9 positions agree with TRBD1. The germline V gene encodes CDR1 LNHDA and CDR2 SQIVND (reference sequence). The CDR3 has 15 residues. CDR3 in amino acids: CASRIGTGWDTEAFF. The CDR3 region has the DNA TGTGCCAGTAGAATAGGGACAGGGTGGGACACTGAAGCTTTCTTT. The full variable domain, in which reference TRBV19 and TRBJ1-1 provide the parts outside the CDR3, is DGGITQSPKYLFRKEGQNVTLSCEQNLNHDAMYWYRQDPGQGLRLIYYSQIVNDFQKGDIAEGYSVSREKKESFPLTVTSAQKNPTAFYLCASRIGTGWDTEAFFGQGTRLTVV.

This chain connects TRBV28 to TRBJ2-5; the D is unclear. This CDR3 is 13 amino acids long. Trimming removed 10 bases at V and 0 bases at J, with 12 bases between. Germline CDR1 and CDR2: MDHEN and SYDVKM. Here the CDR3 DNA reads TGTGCCACCATCCCTGGGAACCAAGAGACCCAGTACTTC. This translates into CATIPGNQETQYF. The entire variable domain, with the rest obtained from reference TRBV28 and TRBJ2-5, is as follows: DVKVTQSSRYLVKRTGEKVFLECVQDMDHENMFWYRQDPGLGLRLIYFSYDVKMKEKGDIPEGYSVSREKKERFSLILESASTNQTSMYLCATIPGNQETQYFGPGTRLLVL.

V is TRBV15 and J is TRBJ2-3; D remains unclear. This CDR3 region has 15 residues. V lost 0 bases and J lost 0, with 7 bases in between. Germline V gene sequence: CDR1 LNHNV, CDR2 YYDKDF (reference sequence). The CDR3 region is CATSRDPTSTDTQYF. Written as DNA, the CDR3 is TGTGCCACCAGCAGAGACCCGACTAGCACAGATACGCAGTATTTT. The full variable domain, with the rest looked up from reference TRBV15 and TRBJ2-3, is DAMVIQNPRYQVTQFGKPVTLSCSQTLNHNVMYWYQQKSSQAPKLLFHYYDKDFNNEADTPDNFQSRRPNTSFCFLDIRSPGLGDTAMYLCATSRDPTSTDTQYFGPGTRLTVL.

The rearrangement uses TRBV5-1 and TRBJ2-2; no definite D call. The germline V gene has CDR1 SGHRS and CDR2 YFSETQ. The length of the CDR3 is 15 residues. The V and J ends lost 2 bases and 3 bases respectively, with 11 bases between them. The CDR3 nucleotides are TGCGCCAGCAGCTTAGGGAATAGAGACACCGGGGAGCTGTTTTTT. Encoded protein: CASSLGNRDTGELFF.

V and J are TRBV4-2 and TRBJ2-6; no reliable D call. The CDR3 length is 18 residues. The germline V gene encodes CDR1 LGHNA and CDR2 YNFKEQ. Trimming cost V 6 bases and J 0 bases, with 18 bases left between them. CDR3 in amino acids: CASSMAVGTTSGANVLTF. In DNA form, the CDR3 reads TGTGCCAGCAGTATGGCGGTGGGCACAACCTCTGGGGCCAACGTCCTGACTTTC.

The rearrangement joins TRBV7-2 to TRBJ2-7, with a tentative D call TRBD2 (5 bases). CDR1 is SGHTA and CDR2 is FQGNSA in the germline V gene. V was trimmed by 3 bases and J by 4 bases, leaving 13 bases between them. This CDR3 comprises 14 residues. The DNA for the CDR3 is TGTGCCAGCAGCTTTGCGGGTCTCGGATACGAGCAGTACTTC. Encoded protein: CASSFAGLGYEQYF.

V usage is TRBV2 and J usage is TRBJ2-7; D gene ambiguous. V dropped 0 bases and J dropped 7 bases, with 10 bases sitting between them. Looked up from germline, CDR1 is SNHLY and CDR2 is FYNNEI. CDR3 length: 13 amino acids. DNA of the CDR3: TGTGCCAGCAGTGAAGCGGTGTCTTTTGAGCAGTACTTC. Its protein is CASSEAVSFEQYF.

The chain has TRBV5-5 and TRBJ2-2, with D possibly being TRBD1 (6 bases). This CDR3 is built from 17 residues. CDR1 SGHKS and CDR2 YYEKEE come from the germline V gene (reference sequence). V shed 1 base and J shed 3 bases, with 16 bases lying between them. The chain's CDR3 is CASSLPRQVGDTGELFF. CDR3 sequence (DNA): TGTGCCAGCAGCTTGCCCAGACAGGTGGGGGACACCGGGGAGCTGTTTTTT.

The chain joins TRBV30 to TRBJ2-7; 7 nucleotides agree with TRBD2. Per the germline V gene, CDR1 is GTSNPN and CDR2 is SVGIG (reference sequence). V gave up 2 bases and J gave up 6 bases; unmatched junction bases: 7. CDR3 length: 13 amino acids. The CDR3 sequence is CAWSSGSGSEQYF. CDR3 coding DNA: TGTGCCTGGAGTAGTGGTAGCGGGTCCGAGCAGTACTTC.

As regards this clone: Other DNA sequences of this sample code for an identical CDR3. This chain links TRBV28 with TRBJ1-1, with unresolved D. The germline CDR1 and CDR2 sequences are MDHEN and SYDVKM. This CDR3 spans 14 amino acids. Between the trimmed V and J ends, which lost 0 bases and 2 bases, there was a span of 7 bases. The CDR3 region has the DNA TGTGCCAGCAGTTTATGGACCGGCAACACTGAAGCTTTCTTT. This codes for CASSLWTGNTEAFF.

The V gene is TRBV27, the J gene TRBJ2-1; D might be TRBD2 (6 bases). Germline V lookup: CDR1 MNHEY, CDR2 SMNVEV (reference sequence). The CDR3 has 14 amino acids. V dropped 4 bases and J dropped 15 bases, with 22 bases sitting between them. As DNA, the CDR3 is TGTGCCAGCAGTTCCTACCTACGTGGGGGGAGTCGGTTCTTC. Translating it yields CASSSYLRGGSRFF.

The rearrangement uses TRBV28 and TRBJ2-7; 7 bases match TRBD1. Germline CDR1 MDHEN, CDR2 SYDVKM. Trimming removed 8 bases from V and 3 bases from J; junction bases left unmatched: 13. The CDR3 spans 15 residues. The CDR3 sequence: CASSTPGQRNYEQYF. The CDR3 nucleotides read TGTGCCAGCTCGACGCCGGGACAGAGAAACTACGAGCAGTACTTC.

This sequence joins TRBV29-1 and TRBJ1-1, with D maybe TRBD1 (6 bases). From germline, CDR1 is SQVTM and CDR2 ANQGSEA. The germline V and J ends were trimmed by 0 bases and 10 bases, with 18 bases remaining between them. The CDR3 is 14 residues long. The chain's CDR3 is CSVEEGVRGRAAFF. DNA for the CDR3: TGCAGCGTTGAAGAGGGTGTCAGGGGTAGGGCAGCTTTCTTT.

The chain employs TRBV10-3 and TRBJ2-5; 7 bases line up with TRBD2. Trimming took 2 bases from V and 2 from J; bases not matched to a gene: 8. CDR1 and CDR2 (germline): ENHRY, SYGVKD. The CDR3 has 16 amino acids. Written as DNA, the CDR3 is TGTGCCATCAGTGAGATAGGGGCGGGAGAGCAAGAGACCCAGTACTTC. Translating gives CAISEIGAGEQETQYF.